Following are 14 T cell receptor beta chains from one sample sequenced in a study of vaccination and CD4 T cells after COVID-19. Time point given: late sampling 161 to 241 days after vaccination in a few convalescent patients. Treatment noted: approximately nine-day PBMC culture with coronavirus spike peptide pools or control peptides (ViraFEST assay). At the Johns Hopkins FTIC core, DNA taken from cultured CD4+ T cells was sequenced by way of the Oncomine TCR Beta short-read assay. One entry per CDR3 protein, called by TCRdb with MiXCR from the PCR reads. The data contain more than 15,000 distinct CDR3 sequences, approximately 49% of them singletons. Their target antigens are unknown. Source: CD4+ T cells from blood, cultured in vitro, taken about 7 months after SARS-CoV-2 vaccination. These receptors originate from a human donor who had recovered from COVID-19.

CDR3 in amino acids: CASSAQGREQYF. The CDR3 DNA is TGTGCCAGCAGCGCACAGGGACGGGAGCAGTACTTC. This sequence joins TRBV7-9 and TRBJ2-7; tentatively, D is TRBD1 (6 bases). Germline V gene data show CDR1 as SEHNR and CDR2 as FQNEAQ (reference sequence). The CDR3 runs to 12 residues. Trimming shortened V by 5 bases and J by 7 bases, and 12 bases separated the two germline ends.

This chain uses TRBV15 with TRBJ2-5; D remains ambiguous. Germline values: CDR1 LNHNV, CDR2 YYDKDF (reference sequence). This CDR3 comprises 15 residues. Deletions cut 2 bases from V and 2 bases from J, with 12 bases between. The CDR3 sequence: CATSRRPTLQETQYF. DNA for the CDR3: TGTGCCACCAGCAGAAGACCAACCTTACAAGAGACCCAGTACTTC.

The CDR3, as DNA: TGTGCCAGCAGACAGGGACAGGGTTCGGGAGATACGCAGTATTTT. This encodes CASRQGQGSGDTQYF. V usage is TRBV7-2 and J usage is TRBJ2-3; 9 nucleotides line up with TRBD1. The CDR3 has 15 residues. The junction had 9 bases not matched to a gene; V was cut back by 6 bases and J by 5 bases. The V gene's germline CDR1 is SGHTA and CDR2 FQGNSA.

This clonotype was detected a few times. The genes are TRBV20-1 and TRBJ2-3; possible D gene TRBD2, 6 bases. Between the trimmed V and J ends, which lost 3 bases and 6 bases, there was a span of 13 bases. This CDR3 is 13 amino acids long. Germline V gene data show CDR1 as DFQATT and CDR2 as SNEGSKA (reference sequence). In nucleotides, the CDR3 is TGCAGTGCTAGTGCCGGGAGCGCGGATACGCAGTATTTT. Translation gives CSASAGSADTQYF.

This clonotype is classed as medium-sized (0.01 to 0.1%). J is TRBJ2-5 and V is TRBV7-9; maybe TRBD2 (6 bases). The CDR3 is made up of 13 amino acids. Trimming removed 7 bases at V and 4 bases at J, with 13 bases between. The germline gives CDR1 SEHNR, CDR2 FQNEAQ (reference sequence). The CDR3 region is CASIAVGGETQYF. DNA for the CDR3: TGTGCCAGCATCGCGGTGGGGGGAGAGACCCAGTACTTC.

V is TRBV20-1 and J is TRBJ1-2; 8 nucleotides line up with TRBD1. Germline CDR1 is DFQATT and CDR2 is SNEGSKA (reference sequence). J was trimmed by 6 bases and V by 2 bases; bases with no gene match: 5. The CDR3 has 13 residues. For the CDR3, the DNA is TGCAGTGCTAGAAGCCCGACAGGGGATGGCTACACCTTC. It translates to CSARSPTGDGYTF.

The sample holds a few counts of this clonotype. The chain carries TRBV11-2 and TRBJ1-1; a possible D gene is TRBD1 (5 bases). The germline V and J ends were trimmed by 5 bases and 6 bases, with 13 bases remaining between them. Germline V lookup: CDR1 SGHAT, CDR2 FQNNGV. The CDR3 runs 13 residues. The CDR3 sequence is CASSPPGVAEAFF. DNA for the CDR3: TGTGCCAGCAGCCCCCCGGGGGTTGCTGAAGCTTTCTTT.

The chain is built from TRBV7-9 and TRBJ2-1, with D perhaps matching TRBD1 (5 bases). The germline V gene encodes CDR1 SEHNR and CDR2 FQNEAQ (reference sequence). The CDR3 has 14 amino acids. The V gene lost 7 bases and the J gene lost 4 bases, with 14 bases spanning the gap. CDR3 residues: CASTKDILYNEQFF. In DNA, the CDR3 is TGTGCCAGCACCAAGGACATCCTATACAATGAGCAGTTCTTC.

The rearrangement joins TRBV2 to TRBJ2-5; D call uncertain. Germline values: CDR1 SNHLY, CDR2 FYNNEI. The CDR3 is made up of 13 amino acids. Trimming removed 4 bases at V and 4 bases at J, with 10 bases between. CDR3: CASSGLGRETQYF. As DNA, the CDR3 is TGTGCCAGCAGTGGGCTAGGCCGAGAGACCCAGTACTTC. Complete variable domain (other parts from reference TRBV2 and TRBJ2-5): EPEVTQTPSHQVTQMGQEVILRCVPISNHLYFYWYRQILGQKVEFLVSFYNNEISEKSEIFDDQFSVERPDGSNFTLKIRSTKLEDSAMYFCASSGLGRETQYFGPGTRLLVL.

This sequence joins TRBV24-1 and TRBJ1-4, with D unresolved. Trimming took off 6 bases at V and 4 bases at J, with 17 bases between the two ends. The CDR3 extends over 16 amino acids. Germline CDR1 and CDR2: KGHDR and SFDVKD. The CDR3 DNA follows: TGTGCCACCAGTACGACTGAAGCAGCTGGTAATGAAAAACTGTTTTTT. The encoded protein is CATSTTEAAGNEKLFF.

This rearrangement joins TRBV5-1 to TRBJ1-1; D is possibly TRBD1 (5 bases). The CDR3 runs to 16 residues. From germline, CDR1 is SGHRS and CDR2 YFSETQ. V shed 0 bases and J shed 0 bases, with 12 bases lying between them. CDR3 DNA sequence: TGCGCCAGCAGCTTGGAACCGACAGACATGAACACTGAAGCTTTCTTT. Translating gives CASSLEPTDMNTEAFF. Filled out from reference TRBV5-1 and TRBJ1-1, the complete variable domain reads KAGVTQTPRYLIKTRGQQVTLSCSPISGHRSVSWYQQTPGQGLQFLFEYFSETQRNKGNFPGRFSGRQFSNSRSEMNVSTLELGDSALYLCASSLEPTDMNTEAFFGQGTRLTVV.

The chain is built from TRBV6-2 or TRBV6-3 and TRBJ2-3, with a tentative D call TRBD1 (6 bases). Germline V gives CDR1 MNHEY, CDR2 SVGEGT. V was trimmed by 4 bases and J by 3 bases, leaving 17 bases between them. There are 16 residues in the CDR3. CDR3 in amino acids: CASSWPRVRGTDTQYF. The CDR3 region has the DNA TGTGCCAGCAGTTGGCCCCGGGTGAGGGGGACAGATACGCAGTATTTT.

The chain links TRBV24-1 to TRBJ2-3, with TRBD1 as a possible D gene (6 bases). CDR3 length: 15 residues. Looked up from germline, CDR1 is KGHDR and CDR2 is SFDVKD. Deletions cut 1 base from V and 2 bases from J, with 9 bases between. CDR3 in amino acids: CATSDFRGHTDTQYF. Here the CDR3 DNA reads TGTGCCACCAGTGATTTCCGGGGACACACAGATACGCAGTATTTT.

The table lists this clonotype with a count of one. V is TRBV6-1 and J is TRBJ2-2, with 7 bases aligning to TRBD2. Trimming at V came to 6 bases and at J to 2 bases, leaving 6 bases not matched to a gene. Germline CDR1 and CDR2: MNHNS and SASEGT. The CDR3 spans 15 residues. CDR3 sequence (DNA): TGTGCCAGCAGCAGGAGCGGGGCTAACACCGGGGAGCTGTTTTTT. This codes for CASSRSGANTGELFF.